The next 21 T cell receptor beta chains were all read from a single sample in a study of blood T cells in healthy people across ages. The use of a sample-barcoded 5' primer and a J-beta primer mix characterized a second PCR of roughly 7 to 11 cycles. TCRdb used MiXCR to reprocess the 5' RACE reads, holding one entry per CDR3 protein. Of approximately 900,000 distinct CDR3 sequences listed, 25% to 35% are singletons. This same sample was also taken into another study, of T cells of mothers and their children.

The sequencing input was blood. The receptor set was obtained from a woman in her forties in good health.

V usage is TRBV6-2 or TRBV6-3 and J usage is TRBJ1-2, with TRBD1 matching over 7 bases. The CDR3 runs to 13 residues. Unmatched junction bases numbered 9, after V lost 7 bases and J lost 7 bases. The germline V gene encodes CDR1 MNHEY and CDR2 SVGEGT. Here the CDR3 DNA reads TGTGCCAGCACCGCGCAGGGGGTCGGTGGCTACACCTTC. It specifies CASTAQGVGGYTF.

The rearrangement uses TRBV12-3 or TRBV12-4 and TRBJ2-3, with a possible D match to TRBD2 (6 bases). CDR3 size: 12 residues. The ends were cut back, 8 bases at V and 4 bases at J, with 10 bases in the middle. CDR3 region: CASRETPDTQYF. In DNA, the CDR3 is TGTGCCAGCCGGGAGACACCAGATACGCAGTATTTT.

The chain has TRBV6-4 and TRBJ2-2; the D gene is possibly TRBD1 (5 bases). Trimming removed 3 bases from V and 3 bases from J, with 8 bases in between. Looked up from germline, CDR1 is MRHNA and CDR2 is SNTAGT. The CDR3 consists of 14 residues. The CDR3 here is CASSEGRDTGELFF. The CDR3 nucleotides are TGTGCCAGCAGTGAGGGCAGGGACACCGGGGAGCTGTTTTTT.

At least ten counts were recorded for this clonotype. J is TRBJ2-1 and V is TRBV27, with D perhaps being TRBD1 or TRBD2 (7 bases each). The V and J ends lost 6 bases and 5 bases respectively, with 11 bases between them. This CDR3 is built from 13 residues. Germline CDR1 reads MNHEY; CDR2 reads SMNVEV (reference sequence). DNA of the CDR3: TGTGCCAGCAGGGCAGGGGGGGACAATGAGCAGTTCTTC. Translated, it gives CASRAGGDNEQFF.

This clonotype was seen a few times. This rearrangement joins TRBV5-6 to TRBJ1-4, with D perhaps TRBD1 (5 bases). V lost 4 bases, J lost 8 bases, and 15 bases lay in between. The CDR3 totals 14 residues. CDR1 SGHDT and CDR2 YYEEEE come from the germline V gene. The chain's CDR3 is CASSLRVVEEKLFF. The CDR3 DNA sequence: TGTGCCAGCAGCCTCAGGGTTGTTGAAGAAAAACTGTTTTTT.

This clonotype has a count of ten or more. The rearrangement links TRBV5-1 to TRBJ2-7; TRBD1 matches 7 bases. Germline values: CDR1 SGHRS, CDR2 YFSETQ. The CDR3 length is 15 residues. The V segment lost 0 bases and the J segment 0 bases; nucleotides outside the gene matches: 3. This CDR3 is CASSLGGTVSYEQYF. CDR3 DNA: TGCGCCAGCAGCTTGGGGGGGACAGTCTCCTACGAGCAGTACTTC.

This clonotype was counted only a few times. This rearrangement joins TRBV7-9 to TRBJ1-1; tentatively, D is TRBD1 (6 bases). CDR1 and CDR2 from the germline V gene are SEHNR and FQNEAQ (reference sequence). V dropped 4 bases and J dropped 5 bases, with 20 bases sitting between them. The CDR3 loop spans 16 amino acids. The CDR3 loop is CASSSLGSGEVTEAFF. The CDR3 coding sequence is TGTGCCAGCAGCTCCCTGGGGTCAGGGGAGGTAACTGAAGCTTTCTTT. The full variable domain, its missing parts supplied by reference TRBV7-9 and TRBJ1-1, is DTGVSQNPRHKITKRGQNVTFRCDPISEHNRLYWYRQTLGQGPEFLTYFQNEAQLEKSRLLSDRFSAERPKGSFSTLEIQRTEQGDSAMYLCASSSLGSGEVTEAFFGQGTRLTVV.

This clonotype has at least ten counts. The genes are TRBV20-1 and TRBJ2-6, with a tentative D call TRBD2 (6 bases). Germline V gene data show CDR1 as DFQATT and CDR2 as SNEGSKA (reference sequence). Trimming removed 1 base at V and 0 bases at J, with 16 bases between. This CDR3 spans 18 amino acids. DNA for the CDR3: TGCAGTGCTAGAGTTCGAGGAGGGGTCGACTCTGGGGCCAACGTCCTGACTTTC. Its protein product is CSARVRGGVDSGANVLTF.

As regards this clonotype: Since a much larger clone is just one base distant, this may be a read error. The chain recombines TRBV30 with TRBJ1-2; the D gene is possibly TRBD1 (5 bases). In germline, CDR1 is GTSNPN, CDR2 SVGIG (reference sequence). V lost 1 base, J lost 8 bases, and 20 bases lay in between. The CDR3 sequence is 15 residues long. This chain's CDR3 is CAWSDQSGRVSGYTF. The CDR3 DNA is TGTGCCTGGAGTGACCAATCGGGACGTGTGTCCGGCTACACCTTC. Using reference TRBV30 and TRBJ1-2 for the parts outside the CDR3, the full variable domain is SQTIHQWPATLVQPVGSPLSLECTVEGTSNPNLYWYRQAAGRGLQLLFYSVGIGQISSEVPQNLSASRPQDRQFILSSKKLLLSDSGFYLCAWSDQSGRVSGYTFGSGTRLTVV.

This clonotype was counted many times. The rearrangement uses TRBV5-1 and TRBJ2-7; maybe TRBD2 (6 bases). The germline V gene encodes CDR1 SGHRS and CDR2 YFSETQ. V gave up 0 bases and J gave up 0 bases, with 10 bases separating them. This CDR3 region has 15 residues. The CDR3: CASSLERVSSYEQYF. The CDR3 DNA reads TGCGCCAGCAGCTTGGAGCGGGTCAGCTCCTACGAGCAGTACTTC.

This clonotype was recorded at least ten times. The CDR3 loop is CASSQDRRIAGGSSYEQYF. CDR3 coding DNA: TGCGCCAGCAGCCAAGATAGGAGAATAGCGGGGGGCAGCTCCTACGAGCAGTACTTC. This chain links TRBV4-1 with TRBJ2-7; 10 positions match TRBD2. J lost 0 bases, V lost 0 bases, and 11 bases had no gene match. The CDR3 is 19 residues long. CDR1 and CDR2 from the germline V gene are MGHRA and YSYEKL.

The table lists this clonotype with a few counts. The chain uses TRBV4-1 and TRBJ1-6, with D maybe TRBD1 (6 bases). This CDR3 spans 14 amino acids. Trimming removed 6 bases at V and 8 bases at J, with 14 bases between. Germline CDR1 is MGHRA and CDR2 is YSYEKL. In DNA, the CDR3 is TGCGCCAGCAGTCCCGGGACATCGTATTCACCCCTCCACTTT. This translates into CASSPGTSYSPLHF.

Notes on this clonotype: The conserved final phenylalanine or tryptophan is absent from the CDR3, which likely points to a read error. The chain carries TRBV7-8 and TRBJ1-1; D not resolved. The V gene's germline CDR1 is SGHVS and CDR2 FQNEAQ. This CDR3 spans 13 amino acids. V was shortened by 1 base and J by 2 bases, with 5 bases between the two germline ends. The CDR3 DNA sequence: TGTGCCAGCAGCTTAGGGCACAACACTGAAGCTTTCTGT. Translation gives CASSLGHNTEAFC.

This clonotype has a count of ten or more. The rearrangement joins TRBV20-1 to TRBJ1-1; D is unresolved. This CDR3 spans 11 amino acids. Germline values: CDR1 DFQATT, CDR2 SNEGSKA (reference sequence). The CDR3 sequence is CSADGNTEAFF. The CDR3 DNA sequence: TGCAGCGCGGACGGAAACACTGAAGCTTTCTTT.

The rearrangement joins TRBV20-1 to TRBJ2-7; TRBD2 might be the D (6 bases). The J call may be faulty, since TRBJ2-5 better matches the DNA end. Germline assignment: CDR1 DFQATT and CDR2 SNEGSKA (reference sequence). The CDR3 spans 15 residues. The CDR3 region is CSARDRPGVRETQYF. CDR3 in DNA: TGCAGTGCTAGAGATCGCCCGGGGGTACGAGAGACCCAGTACTTC.

The chain recombines TRBV6-5 with TRBJ2-3; D is perhaps TRBD1 (5 bases). This CDR3 region has 15 residues. The V end was cut by 4 bases, the J end by 8 bases, with 19 bases between. The germline V gene encodes CDR1 MNHEY and CDR2 SVGAGI. CDR3 residues: CASSLGSAGSGTQYF. The DNA of the CDR3 is TGTGCCAGCAGTTTGGGATCCGCAGGGTCAGGTACGCAGTATTTT.

This rearrangement joins TRBV7-9 to TRBJ2-1; 7 nucleotides align to TRBD1. CDR3 length: 15 residues. CDR1 and CDR2 (germline): SEHNR, FQNEAQ (reference sequence). V dropped 6 bases and J dropped 8; count of bases not matched to a gene: 13. This CDR3 reads CASRGTANPYHEQFF. The CDR3 DNA is TGTGCCAGCAGGGGGACAGCCAATCCTTACCATGAGCAGTTCTTC.

This CDR3 is CASRADRGDRYEQYF. In nucleotides, the CDR3 is TGTGCCAGCAGAGCGGACAGGGGCGATCGATACGAGCAGTACTTC. V gene TRBV28 combines with J gene TRBJ2-7; 9 positions agree with TRBD1. The length of the CDR3 is 15 residues. Unmatched junction bases numbered 10, after V lost 6 bases and J lost 4 bases. Germline CDR1 is MDHEN and CDR2 is SYDVKM.

The chain joins TRBV5-1 to TRBJ2-3; maybe TRBD2 (6 bases). Germline V lookup: CDR1 SGHRS, CDR2 YFSETQ. The V gene lost 0 bases and the J gene lost 5 bases, with 13 bases spanning the gap. The CDR3 consists of 15 residues. CDR3 loop: CASSLAAGKGDTQYF. DNA for the CDR3: TGCGCCAGCAGCTTGGCCGCGGGGAAGGGAGATACGCAGTATTTT. Based on the CDR3 plus reference TRBV5-1 and TRBJ2-3, the full variable domain is KAGVTQTPRYLIKTRGQQVTLSCSPISGHRSVSWYQQTPGQGLQFLFEYFSETQRNKGNFPGRFSGRQFSNSRSEMNVSTLELGDSALYLCASSLAAGKGDTQYFGPGTRLTVL.

The rearrangement links TRBV10-3 to TRBJ2-1, with TRBD2 matching over 8 bases. The J call may be faulty, since TRBJ2-7 better matches the DNA end. The CDR3 is 16 amino acids. Looked up from germline, CDR1 is ENHRY and CDR2 is SYGVKD. The CDR3 here is CAISSLERGGRNEQYF. In DNA, the CDR3 is TGTGCCATCAGCTCCCTTGAGCGCGGGGGGCGGAATGAGCAGTACTTC.

This clonotype appeared many times. V and J are TRBV7-2 and TRBJ2-7; possibly TRBD2 for D (5 bases). Trimming took 1 base from V and 4 from J, leaving 14 bases between them. Germline CDR1 and CDR2: SGHTA and FQGNSA. There are 15 residues in the CDR3. The CDR3: CASSLGTAQGYEQYF. The DNA for the CDR3 is TGTGCCAGCAGCTTAGGGACTGCCCAAGGATACGAGCAGTACTTC. Based on the CDR3 plus reference TRBV7-2 and TRBJ2-7, the full variable domain is GAGVSQSPSNKVTEKGKDVELRCDPISGHTALYWYRQSLGQGLEFLIYFQGNSAPDKSGLPSDRFSAERTGGSVSTLTIQRTQQEDSAVYLCASSLGTAQGYEQYFGPGTRLTVT.